This T cell receptor beta chain emerged from a study of shared clonotypes between healthy human individuals. Findings and limits, study-wide: Clonotype sharing across donors was expected to vary with sequencing depth.

Remarks on this clone: Its antigen is undetermined.

The junction had 6 bases not matched to a gene; V was cut back by 2 bases and J by 3 bases. Germline V gene lookup returns CDR1 SGHVS and CDR2 FQNEAQ. This CDR3 region has 16 residues. The deep-level immunoSEQ assay was used. Clones were read by immunoSEQ multiplex PCR, and TCRdb kept only the in-frame ones, dropping some. Found here are hundreds of thousands of clones, 72% of them singletons; the top ten hold about 1.8%. This rearrangement joins TRBV7-8 to TRBJ1-4; 7 bases agree with TRBD1. The TCR originated in a woman in her twenties or thirties in good health. The sequenced material came from memory CD4+ T cells sorted from blood. Subset of the sample: CD45RA-negative fraction. The CDR3 coding sequence is TGTGCCAGCAGCTTACAAACAGGGACAGCTAATGAAAAACTGTTTTTT. Encoded protein: CASSLQTGTANEKLFF.